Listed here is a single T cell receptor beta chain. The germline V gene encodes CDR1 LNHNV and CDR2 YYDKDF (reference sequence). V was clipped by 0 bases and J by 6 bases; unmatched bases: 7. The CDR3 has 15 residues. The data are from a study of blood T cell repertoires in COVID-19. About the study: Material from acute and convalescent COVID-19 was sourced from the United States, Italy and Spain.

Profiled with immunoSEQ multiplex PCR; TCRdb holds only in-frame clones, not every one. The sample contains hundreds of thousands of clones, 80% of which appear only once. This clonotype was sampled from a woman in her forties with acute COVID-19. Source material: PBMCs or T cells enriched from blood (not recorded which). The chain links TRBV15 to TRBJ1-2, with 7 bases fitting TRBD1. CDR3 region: CATSREPQGFDGYTF. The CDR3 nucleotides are TGTGCCACCAGCAGAGAGCCACAGGGGTTTGATGGCTACACCTTC.